The present entry profiles one TCR beta chain with its context. Its antigen is undetermined. Before the COVID-19 pandemic, during about 2011-2019, CD4+ T cells were taken from unexposed donors. Isolation of CD4+ T cells took place after less than 11 days in culture. Cultures held under 2.5 million PBMCs per well with about 10 IU/ml IL-2. The sample belongs to a study of CD4 T cells in relation to SARS-CoV-2 and coronaviruses. The germline V gene has CDR1 MNHEY and CDR2 SVGAGI. The CDR3 is made up of 15 amino acids. V lost 8 bases and J lost 0; bases outside the gene matches: 7. The repertoire was sequenced with immunoSEQ multiplex PCR; TCRdb's copy has only in-frame clones and lacks some. The profile covers roughly 19,000 clones, with 60% to 85% appearing a single time and 15% to 20% taken by the ten largest.

The V gene is TRBV6-5, the J gene TRBJ2-7, with 10 positions matching TRBD1. This receptor was taken from a human donor in good health. The sequencing sample was made of CD4+ T cells from PBMCs, cultured in vitro. The CDR3 DNA follows: TGTGCCAGCCTCCCCGGGACAGGGGTCTCCTACGAGCAGTACTTC. Its translation is CASLPGTGVSYEQYF.